A single sample gave rise to the 14 T cell receptor beta chains below, sequenced in a study of cytotoxic CD8 clonotypes in ibrutinib-treated CLL. Method: immunoSEQ multiplex PCR; TCRdb's copy keeps in-frame clones and lacks some. The table includes 100,000 to 150,000 clones, roughly 85% detected once. Sequencing used PBMCs, obtained after 24 months of ibrutinib treatment. These receptors all come from a human donor with chronic lymphocytic leukemia.

The rearrangement uses TRBV5-6 and TRBJ1-3; 7 bases map to TRBD1. CDR3 length: 15 amino acids. From germline, CDR1 is SGHDT and CDR2 YYEEEE. The trim removed 4 bases at V and 4 bases at J, leaving 8 bases unmatched. The CDR3 sequence is CASSRLQGTGNTIYF. The CDR3 DNA sequence: TGTGCCAGCAGCCGTCTACAGGGGACGGGAAACACCATATATTTT.

The chain has TRBV7-2 and TRBJ2-5, with a possible D match to TRBD1 (5 bases). CDR1 is SGHTA and CDR2 is FQGNSA in the germline V gene. V was cut by 0 bases and J by 3 bases, with 14 bases left in between. The CDR3 contains 16 residues. The DNA for the CDR3 is TGTGCCAGCAGCTTAGCCCCAGGGCACCTAAAAGAGACCCAGTACTTC. Protein sequence: CASSLAPGHLKETQYF.

A remark on this clone: One junction end disagrees with the germline gene, perhaps due to a read error. V usage is TRBV28 and J usage is TRBJ1-2, with D tentatively TRBD1 (6 bases). From germline, CDR1 is MDHEN and CDR2 SYDVKM. The CDR3 is 15 residues long. This CDR3 is CASSTWGGSLRSGFF. DNA for the CDR3: TGTGCCAGCAGTACCTGGGGGGGCAGCCTGAGATCCGGTTTTTTC.

This chain links TRBV2 with TRBJ2-5; possible D gene TRBD2, 5 bases. Trimming removed 3 bases at V and 4 bases at J, with 18 bases between. Germline CDR1 and CDR2: SNHLY and FYNNEI. There are 16 residues in the CDR3. The CDR3 here is CASSDSGRVGLETQYF. The CDR3 coding sequence is TGTGCCAGCAGTGACTCCGGGCGGGTCGGGTTAGAGACCCAGTACTTC.

This clone came up once. The chain couples TRBV5-6 to TRBJ1-1; D unresolved. The length of the CDR3 is 14 residues. The germline CDR1 and CDR2 sequences are SGHDT and YYEEEE. V dropped 3 bases and J dropped 1 base, with 10 bases sitting between them. CDR3 coding DNA: TGTGCCAGCAGCTATTCTGGGTCGAACACTGAAGCTTTCTTT. This encodes CASSYSGSNTEAFF.

The chain links TRBV28 to TRBJ2-7; 11 bases match TRBD1. Per germline, CDR1 MDHEN and CDR2 SYDVKM. With V trimmed by 4 bases and J by 8 bases, 7 bases remained unmatched. This CDR3 spans 14 amino acids. The CDR3 DNA follows: TGTGCCAGCAGTTCCCCCGGGACAGGGGGGAAGCAGTACTTC. Residues: CASSSPGTGGKQYF.

The chain recombines TRBV11-1 with TRBJ2-1; a possible D gene is TRBD2 (6 bases). This CDR3 is built from 15 residues. The ends were cut back, 5 bases at V and 4 bases at J, with 15 bases in the middle. Germline CDR1 is SGHAT and CDR2 is FQDESV (reference sequence). This CDR3 reads CASSKGSGRYNEQFF. CDR3 coding DNA: TGTGCCAGCAGCAAGGGTAGCGGCAGATACAATGAGCAGTTCTTC.

The J gene is TRBJ1-2, the V gene TRBV25-1; no definite D call. The CDR3 is 11 residues long. Germline-derived CDR1 and CDR2 are MGHDK and SYGVNS. With 3 bases removed from V and 4 bases from J, the gap between germline ends came to 3 bases. The CDR3 loop is CASSESYGYTF. Here the CDR3 DNA reads TGTGCCAGCAGTGAGAGCTATGGCTACACCTTC.

This chain links TRBV11-1 with TRBJ2-3, with D possibly being TRBD1 (6 bases). CDR3 size: 13 residues. Between the trimmed V and J ends, which lost 4 bases and 10 bases, there was a span of 15 bases. Germline CDR1 SGHAT, CDR2 FQDESV (reference sequence). The CDR3 DNA is TGTGCCAGCAGCTCCTCAGGGGAGAGGGCGCAGTATTTT. Translated, it gives CASSSSGERAQYF.

The chain recombines TRBV4-1 with TRBJ1-3, with D possibly matching TRBD1 (5 bases). Trimming removed 2 bases from V and 0 bases from J, with 11 bases in between. Germline V gene data show CDR1 as MGHRA and CDR2 as YSYEKL. The CDR3 is 16 residues long. The CDR3 region has the DNA TGCGCCAGCAGCCAATCCCCCGGGGCCTCTGGAAACACCATATATTTT. Protein product: CASSQSPGASGNTIYF.

The V call is TRBV2, the J call TRBJ2-1; TRBD1 agrees at 12 bases. The length of the CDR3 is 16 residues. The germline V gene encodes CDR1 SNHLY and CDR2 FYNNEI. Trimming at V came to 6 bases and at J to 8 bases, leaving 11 bases not matched to a gene. CDR3 DNA: TGTGCCAGCAGCCATAGGGACAGGGGGCTTCAGGATGAGCAGTTCTTC. Amino acid sequence: CASSHRDRGLQDEQFF.

The chain employs TRBV23-1 and TRBJ2-3, with TRBD2 matching 8 bases. TRBV23-1 is labeled an ORF, and its function is uncertain. The CDR3 sequence is 17 residues long. J lost 2 bases, V lost 0 bases, and 7 bases had no gene match. The chain's CDR3 is CASSQSVRSGVTDTQYF. The CDR3 DNA is TGCGCCAGCAGTCAATCGGTGCGTAGCGGGGTCACAGATACGCAGTATTTT.

This chain joins TRBV23-1 and TRBJ2-5; 11 nucleotides agree with TRBD2. TRBV23-1 is filed as an ORF, its function uncertain. The CDR3 extends over 18 amino acids. Germline trimming cut 7 bases from V and 4 bases from J; bases unmatched to any gene: 17. The CDR3 DNA reads TGCGCCAGCATATACCCGGGACTAGCGGATGGGATAAGAGAGACCCAGTACTTC. It specifies CASIYPGLADGIRETQYF.

The chain couples TRBV4-2 to TRBJ2-5; TRBD2 matches at 8 bases. There are 21 residues in the CDR3. The junction had 19 bases not matched to a gene; V was cut back by 0 bases and J by 1 base. From germline, CDR1 is LGHNA and CDR2 YNFKEQ. Here the CDR3 DNA reads TGTGCCAGCAGCCAAGATGCTTACAGGGCGGGGGTAGCGGGATTCCAAGAGACCCAGTACTTC. Translated: CASSQDAYRAGVAGFQETQYF.